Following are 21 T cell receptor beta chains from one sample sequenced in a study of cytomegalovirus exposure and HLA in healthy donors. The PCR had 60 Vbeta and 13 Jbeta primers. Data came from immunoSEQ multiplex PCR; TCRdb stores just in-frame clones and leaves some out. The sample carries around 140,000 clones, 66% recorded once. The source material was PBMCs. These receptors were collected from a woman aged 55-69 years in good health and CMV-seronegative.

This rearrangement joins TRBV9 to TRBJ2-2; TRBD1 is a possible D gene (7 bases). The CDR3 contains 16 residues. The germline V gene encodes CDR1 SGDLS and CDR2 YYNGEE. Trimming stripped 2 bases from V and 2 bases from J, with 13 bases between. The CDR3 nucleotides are TGTGCCAGCAGCGTTCGCGGGACAGTTAACACCGGGGAGCTGTTTTTT. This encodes CASSVRGTVNTGELFF.

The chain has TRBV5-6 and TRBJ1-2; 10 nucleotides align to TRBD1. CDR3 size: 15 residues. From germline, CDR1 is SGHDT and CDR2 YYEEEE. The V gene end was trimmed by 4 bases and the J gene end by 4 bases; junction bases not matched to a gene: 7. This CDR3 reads CASSPRGQGVYGYTF. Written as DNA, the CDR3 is TGTGCCAGCAGCCCCCGAGGACAGGGGGTCTATGGCTACACCTTC.

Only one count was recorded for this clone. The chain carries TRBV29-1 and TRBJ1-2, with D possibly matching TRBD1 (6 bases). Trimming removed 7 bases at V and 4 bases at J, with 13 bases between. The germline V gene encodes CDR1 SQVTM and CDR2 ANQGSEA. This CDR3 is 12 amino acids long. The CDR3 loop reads CSGLQGTYGYTF. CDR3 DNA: TGCAGCGGCCTACAGGGTACCTATGGCTACACCTTC. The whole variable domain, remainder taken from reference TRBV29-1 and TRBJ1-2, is SAVISQKPSRDICQRGTSLTIQCQVDSQVTMMFWYRQQPGQSLTLIATANQGSEATYESGFVIDKFPISRPNLTFSTLTVSNMSPEDSSIYLCSGLQGTYGYTFGSGTRLTVV.

Here the CDR3 DNA reads TGCGCCAGCAGCTTGGGACTAGCGTTGGACGAGCAGTACTTC. Translated: CASSLGLALDEQYF. The rearrangement links TRBV5-1 to TRBJ2-5; 8 bases fit TRBD2. The DNA end favors TRBJ2-7, so the J call may be wrong. Germline V gene sequence: CDR1 SGHRS, CDR2 YFSETQ. The CDR3 is 14 residues long.

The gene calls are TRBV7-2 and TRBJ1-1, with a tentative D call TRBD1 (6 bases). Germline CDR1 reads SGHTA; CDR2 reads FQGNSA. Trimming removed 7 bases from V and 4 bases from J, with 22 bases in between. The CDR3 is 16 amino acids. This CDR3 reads CASTLQTGSYVTEAFF. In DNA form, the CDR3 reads TGTGCCAGCACGCTTCAAACAGGGTCTTATGTCACTGAAGCTTTCTTT.

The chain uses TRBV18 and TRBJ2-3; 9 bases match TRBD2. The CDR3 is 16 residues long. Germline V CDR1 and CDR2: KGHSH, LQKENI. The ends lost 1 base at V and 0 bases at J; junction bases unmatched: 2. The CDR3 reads CASSPLAGVSTDTQYF. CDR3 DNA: TGTGCCAGCTCACCACTAGCGGGAGTGAGCACAGATACGCAGTATTTT.

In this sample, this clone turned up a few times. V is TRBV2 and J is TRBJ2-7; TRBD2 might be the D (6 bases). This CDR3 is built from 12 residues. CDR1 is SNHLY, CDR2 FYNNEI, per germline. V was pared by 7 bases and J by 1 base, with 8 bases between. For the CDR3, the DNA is TGTGCCAGCATTGGGGGGTCCTACGAGCAGTACTTC. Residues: CASIGGSYEQYF.

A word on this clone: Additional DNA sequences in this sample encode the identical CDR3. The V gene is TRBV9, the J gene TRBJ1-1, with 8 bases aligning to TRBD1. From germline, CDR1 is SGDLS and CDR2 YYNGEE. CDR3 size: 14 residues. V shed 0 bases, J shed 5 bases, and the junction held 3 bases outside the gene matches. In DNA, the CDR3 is TGTGCCAGCAGCGTAGGAACAGGGGGAACTGAAGCTTTCTTT. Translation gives CASSVGTGGTEAFF. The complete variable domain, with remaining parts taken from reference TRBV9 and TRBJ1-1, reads DSGVTQTPKHLITATGQRVTLRCSPRSGDLSVYWYQQSLDQGLQFLIQYYNGEERAKGNILERFSAQQFPDLHSELNLSSLELGDSALYFCASSVGTGGTEAFFGQGTRLTVV.

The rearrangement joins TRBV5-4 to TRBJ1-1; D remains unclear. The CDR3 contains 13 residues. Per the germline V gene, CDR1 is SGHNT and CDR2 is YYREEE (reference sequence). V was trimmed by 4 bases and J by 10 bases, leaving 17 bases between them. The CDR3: CASSTESLNRAFF. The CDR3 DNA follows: TGTGCCAGCAGCACAGAGTCATTAAATAGAGCTTTCTTT. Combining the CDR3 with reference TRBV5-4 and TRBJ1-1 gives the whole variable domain ETGVTQSPTHLIKTRGQQVTLRCSSQSGHNTVSWYQQALGQGPQFIFQYYREEENGRGNFPPRFSGLQFPNYSSELNVNALELDDSALYLCASSTESLNRAFFGQGTRLTVV.

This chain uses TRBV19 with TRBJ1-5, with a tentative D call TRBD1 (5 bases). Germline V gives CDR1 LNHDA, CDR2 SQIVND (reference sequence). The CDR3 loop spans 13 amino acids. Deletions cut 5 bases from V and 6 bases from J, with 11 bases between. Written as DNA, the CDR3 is TGTGCCAGTAGTCAGGGCAGTCCTCAGCCCCAGCATTTT. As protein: CASSQGSPQPQHF. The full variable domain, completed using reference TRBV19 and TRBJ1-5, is DGGITQSPKYLFRKEGQNVTLSCEQNLNHDAMYWYRQDPGQGLRLIYYSQIVNDFQKGDIAEGYSVSREKKESFPLTVTSAQKNPTAFYLCASSQGSPQPQHFGDGTRLSIL.

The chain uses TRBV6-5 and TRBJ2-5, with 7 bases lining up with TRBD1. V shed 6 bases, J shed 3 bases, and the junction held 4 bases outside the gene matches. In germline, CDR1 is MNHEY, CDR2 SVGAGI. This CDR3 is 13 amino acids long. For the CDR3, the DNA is TGTGCCAGCAGACCCGACAGGGAAGAGACCCAGTACTTC. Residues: CASRPDREETQYF.

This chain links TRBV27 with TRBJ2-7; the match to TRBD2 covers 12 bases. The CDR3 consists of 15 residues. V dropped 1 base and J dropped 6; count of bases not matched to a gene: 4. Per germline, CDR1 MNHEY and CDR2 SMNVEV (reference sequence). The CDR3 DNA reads TGTGCCAGCAGTTTATACGCTAGCGGGAGGGCCGAGCAGTACTTC. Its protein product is CASSLYASGRAEQYF.

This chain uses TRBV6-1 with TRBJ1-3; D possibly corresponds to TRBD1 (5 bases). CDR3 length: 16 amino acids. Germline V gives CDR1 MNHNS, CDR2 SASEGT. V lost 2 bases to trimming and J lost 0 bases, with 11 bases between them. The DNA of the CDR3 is TGTGCCAGCAGTGAAACCGACAGTTACTCTGGAAACACCATATATTTT. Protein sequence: CASSETDSYSGNTIYF.

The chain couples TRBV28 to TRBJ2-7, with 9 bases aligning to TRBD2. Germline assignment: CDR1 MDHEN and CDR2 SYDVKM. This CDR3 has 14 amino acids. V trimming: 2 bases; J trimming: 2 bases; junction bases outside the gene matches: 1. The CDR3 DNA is TGTGCCAGCAGTTTAGGCGGGAGGGCCTACGAGCAGTACTTC. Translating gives CASSLGGRAYEQYF.

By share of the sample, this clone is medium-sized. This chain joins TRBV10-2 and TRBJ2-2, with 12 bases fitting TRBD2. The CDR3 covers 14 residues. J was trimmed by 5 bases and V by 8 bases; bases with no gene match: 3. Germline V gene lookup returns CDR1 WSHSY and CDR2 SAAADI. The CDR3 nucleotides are TGCGCCAGCGGGCTAGCGGGAGGGACCGGGGAGCTGTTTTTT. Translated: CASGLAGGTGELFF.

The CDR3 here is CASSLPGAGGPRFF. As DNA, the CDR3 is TGTGCCAGCAGCCTCCCAGGGGCGGGGGGGCCCCGGTTCTTC. The chain links TRBV14 to TRBJ2-1; 9 nucleotides align to TRBD2. This CDR3 region has 14 residues. The germline V gene encodes CDR1 SGHDN and CDR2 FVKESK. V was pared by 4 bases and J by 15 bases, with 13 bases of the junction left unmatched. Drawing the rest from reference TRBV14 and TRBJ2-1, the complete variable domain is EAGVTQFPSHSVIEKGQTVTLRCDPISGHDNLYWYRRVMGKEIKFLLHFVKESKQDESGMPNNRFLAERTGGTYSTLKVQPAELEDSGVYFCASSLPGAGGPRFFGPGTRLTVL.

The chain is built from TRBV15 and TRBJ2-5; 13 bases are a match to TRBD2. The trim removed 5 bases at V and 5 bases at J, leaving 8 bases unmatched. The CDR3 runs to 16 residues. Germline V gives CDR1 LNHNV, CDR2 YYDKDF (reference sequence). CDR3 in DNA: TGTGCCACCAGCGGACAACTAGCGGGGGGGCCGGAGACCCAGTACTTC. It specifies CATSGQLAGGPETQYF.

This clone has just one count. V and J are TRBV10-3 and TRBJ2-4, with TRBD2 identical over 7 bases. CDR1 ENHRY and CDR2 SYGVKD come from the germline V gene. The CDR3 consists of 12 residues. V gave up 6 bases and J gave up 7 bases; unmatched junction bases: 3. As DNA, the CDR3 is TGTGCCATCAGCGACGGGGGGAACATTCAGTACTTC. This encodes CAISDGGNIQYF.

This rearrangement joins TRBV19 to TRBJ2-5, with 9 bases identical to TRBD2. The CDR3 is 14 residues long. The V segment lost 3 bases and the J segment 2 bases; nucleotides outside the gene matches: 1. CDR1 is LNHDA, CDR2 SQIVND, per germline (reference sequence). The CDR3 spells CASSMAGGQETQYF. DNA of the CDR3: TGTGCCAGTAGTATGGCGGGGGGGCAAGAGACCCAGTACTTC.

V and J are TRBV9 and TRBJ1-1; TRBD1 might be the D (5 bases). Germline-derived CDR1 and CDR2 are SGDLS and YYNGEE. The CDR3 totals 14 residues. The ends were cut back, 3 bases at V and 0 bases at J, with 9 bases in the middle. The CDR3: CASSGGGVNTEAFF. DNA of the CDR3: TGTGCCAGCAGCGGCGGGGGGGTGAACACTGAAGCTTTCTTT.

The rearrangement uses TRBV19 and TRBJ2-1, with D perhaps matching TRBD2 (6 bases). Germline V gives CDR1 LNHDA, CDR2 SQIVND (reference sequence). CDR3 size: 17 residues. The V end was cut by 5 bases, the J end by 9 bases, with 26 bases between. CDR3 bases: TGTGCCAGTAGTGGCTCGGGGACTTGGGGCCCGGTTGGTGAGCAGTTCTTC. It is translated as CASSGSGTWGPVGEQFF.